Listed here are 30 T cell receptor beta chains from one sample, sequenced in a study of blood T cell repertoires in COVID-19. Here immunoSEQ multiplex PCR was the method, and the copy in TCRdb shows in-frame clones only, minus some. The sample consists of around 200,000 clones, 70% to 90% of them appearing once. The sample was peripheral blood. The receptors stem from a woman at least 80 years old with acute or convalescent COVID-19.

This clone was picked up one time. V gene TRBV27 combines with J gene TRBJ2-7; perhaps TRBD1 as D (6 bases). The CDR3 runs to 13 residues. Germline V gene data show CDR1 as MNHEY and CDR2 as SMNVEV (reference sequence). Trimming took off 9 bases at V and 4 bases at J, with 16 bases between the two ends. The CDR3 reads CASPGHLTYEQYF. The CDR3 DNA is TGTGCCAGTCCGGGACACTTAACGTACGAGCAGTACTTC.

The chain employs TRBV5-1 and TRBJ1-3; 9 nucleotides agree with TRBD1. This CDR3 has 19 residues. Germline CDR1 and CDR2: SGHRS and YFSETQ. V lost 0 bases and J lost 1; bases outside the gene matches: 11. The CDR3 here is CASSLEGHRGPLSGNTIYF. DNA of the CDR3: TGCGCCAGCAGCTTGGAGGGGCACAGGGGGCCCCTATCTGGAAACACCATATATTTT.

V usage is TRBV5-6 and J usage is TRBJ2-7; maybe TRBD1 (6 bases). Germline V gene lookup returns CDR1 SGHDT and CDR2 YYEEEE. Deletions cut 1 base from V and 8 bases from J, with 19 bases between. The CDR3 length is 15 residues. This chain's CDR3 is CASSLILMGASKQYF. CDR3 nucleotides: TGTGCCAGCAGCTTGATTCTAATGGGGGCATCGAAGCAGTACTTC.

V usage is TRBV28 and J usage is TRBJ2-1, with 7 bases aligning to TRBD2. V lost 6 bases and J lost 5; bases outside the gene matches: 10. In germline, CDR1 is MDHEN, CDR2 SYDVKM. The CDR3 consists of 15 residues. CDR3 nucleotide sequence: TGTGCCAGCAGACCGCGGGACTATTTAGACAATGAGCAGTTCTTC. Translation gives CASRPRDYLDNEQFF.

This CDR3 is CASSLTGTSGFTDTQYF. In DNA form, the CDR3 reads TGTGCCAGCAGCTTAACGGGTACTAGCGGATTCACAGATACGCAGTATTTT. The chain employs TRBV7-2 and TRBJ2-3, with 8 bases fitting TRBD2. This CDR3 comprises 17 residues. V dropped 2 bases and J dropped 2; count of bases not matched to a gene: 9. Per the germline V gene, CDR1 is SGHTA and CDR2 is FQGNSA.

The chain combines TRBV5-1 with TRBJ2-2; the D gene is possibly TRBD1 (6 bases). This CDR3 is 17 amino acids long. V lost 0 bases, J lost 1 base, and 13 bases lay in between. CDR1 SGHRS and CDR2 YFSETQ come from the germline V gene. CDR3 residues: CASSLAVGTLNTGELFF. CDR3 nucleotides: TGCGCCAGCAGCTTGGCGGTGGGGACACTGAACACCGGGGAGCTGTTTTTT.

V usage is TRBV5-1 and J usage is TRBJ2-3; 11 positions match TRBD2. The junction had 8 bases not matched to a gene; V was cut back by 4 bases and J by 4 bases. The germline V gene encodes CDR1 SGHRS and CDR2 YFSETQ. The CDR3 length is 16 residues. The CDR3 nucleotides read TGCGCCAGCAGCAGGGGGCTAGCGGGAGGCTCAGATACGCAGTATTTT. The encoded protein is CASSRGLAGGSDTQYF. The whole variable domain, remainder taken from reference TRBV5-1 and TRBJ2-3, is KAGVTQTPRYLIKTRGQQVTLSCSPISGHRSVSWYQQTPGQGLQFLFEYFSETQRNKGNFPGRFSGRQFSNSRSEMNVSTLELGDSALYLCASSRGLAGGSDTQYFGPGTRLTVL.

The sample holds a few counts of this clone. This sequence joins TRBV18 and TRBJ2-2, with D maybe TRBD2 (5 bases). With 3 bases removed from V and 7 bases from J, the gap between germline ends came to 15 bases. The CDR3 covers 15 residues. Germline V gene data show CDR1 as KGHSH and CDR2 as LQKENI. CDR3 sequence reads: CASSPLVGVIGELFF. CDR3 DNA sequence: TGTGCCAGCTCACCCCTCGTGGGAGTAATCGGGGAGCTGTTTTTT. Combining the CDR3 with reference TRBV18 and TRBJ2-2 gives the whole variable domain NAGVMQNPRHLVRRRGQEARLRCSPMKGHSHVYWYRQLPEEGLKFMVYLQKENIIDESGMPKERFSAEFPKEGPSILRIQQVVRGDSAAYFCASSPLVGVIGELFFGEGSRLTVL.

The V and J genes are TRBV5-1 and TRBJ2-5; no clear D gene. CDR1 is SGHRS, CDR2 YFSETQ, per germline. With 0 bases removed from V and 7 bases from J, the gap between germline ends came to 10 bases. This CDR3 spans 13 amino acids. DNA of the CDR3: TGCGCCAGCAGCTTGGAAATGTTAGCGACCCAGTACTTC. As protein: CASSLEMLATQYF.

The CDR3 protein is CASSPHGVRGFNEKLFF. The CDR3 DNA sequence: TGCGCCAGCAGCCCTCATGGGGTGAGGGGGTTTAATGAAAAACTGTTTTTT. J is TRBJ1-4 and V is TRBV4-3; TRBD1 is a possible D gene (6 bases). The CDR3 covers 17 residues. Germline V gene data show CDR1 as LGHNA and CDR2 as YSLEER. The V gene lost 4 bases and the J gene lost 4 bases, with 19 bases spanning the gap.

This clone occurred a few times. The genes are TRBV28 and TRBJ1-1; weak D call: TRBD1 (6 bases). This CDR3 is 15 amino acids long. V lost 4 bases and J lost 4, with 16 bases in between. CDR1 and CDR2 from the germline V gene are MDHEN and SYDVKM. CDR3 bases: TGTGCCAGCAGTTATCCGGGACAAAGGGGCACTGAAGCTTTCTTT. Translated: CASSYPGQRGTEAFF.

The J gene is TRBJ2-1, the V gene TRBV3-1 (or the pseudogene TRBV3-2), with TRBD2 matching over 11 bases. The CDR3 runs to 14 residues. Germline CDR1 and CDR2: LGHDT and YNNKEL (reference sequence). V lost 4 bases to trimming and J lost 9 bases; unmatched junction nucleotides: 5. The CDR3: CASSLLAGEGEQFF. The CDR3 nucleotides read TGTGCCAGCAGCCTACTAGCGGGAGAGGGTGAGCAGTTCTTC.

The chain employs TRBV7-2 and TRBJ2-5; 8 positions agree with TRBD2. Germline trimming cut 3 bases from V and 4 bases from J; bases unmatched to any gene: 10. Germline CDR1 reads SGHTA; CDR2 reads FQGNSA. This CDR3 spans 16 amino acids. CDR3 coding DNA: TGTGCCAGCAGCTTGAAACCGGGACTAGGGGGAGAGACCCAGTACTTC. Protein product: CASSLKPGLGGETQYF.

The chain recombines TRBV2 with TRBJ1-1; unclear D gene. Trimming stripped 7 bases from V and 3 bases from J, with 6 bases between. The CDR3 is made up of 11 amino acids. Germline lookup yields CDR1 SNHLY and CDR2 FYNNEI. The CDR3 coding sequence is TGTGCCAGCAAGCCTGACACTGAAGCTTTCTTT. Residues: CASKPDTEAFF.

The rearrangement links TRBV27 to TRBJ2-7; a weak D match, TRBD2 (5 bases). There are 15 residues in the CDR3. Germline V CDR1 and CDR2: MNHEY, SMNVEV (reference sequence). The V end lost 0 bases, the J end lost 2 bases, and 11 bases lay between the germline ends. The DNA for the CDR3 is TGTGCCAGCAGTTTATCGGTCGGGATTGCCTACGAGCAGTACTTC. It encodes CASSLSVGIAYEQYF.

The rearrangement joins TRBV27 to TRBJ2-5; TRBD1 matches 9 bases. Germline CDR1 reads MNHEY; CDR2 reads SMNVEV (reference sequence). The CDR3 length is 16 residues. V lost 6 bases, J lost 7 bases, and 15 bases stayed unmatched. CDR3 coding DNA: TGTGCCAGCAGCCCTCTGGGACAGGGACTTTTGGGGACCCAGTACTTC. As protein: CASSPLGQGLLGTQYF.

CDR3 bases: TGTGCCAGCAGCTTAAGGGGACAGGAGGTAAAACTGTTTTTT. Amino acid sequence: CASSLRGQEVKLFF. The chain combines TRBV7-2 with TRBJ1-4; TRBD1 matches at 8 bases. Germline values: CDR1 SGHTA, CDR2 FQGNSA. This CDR3 region has 14 residues. V gave up 2 bases and J gave up 10 bases; unmatched junction bases: 6.

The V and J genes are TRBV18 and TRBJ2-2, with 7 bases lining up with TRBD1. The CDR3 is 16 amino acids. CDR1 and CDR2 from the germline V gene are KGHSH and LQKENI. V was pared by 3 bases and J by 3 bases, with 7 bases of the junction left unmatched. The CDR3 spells CASSPIDGQDTGELFF. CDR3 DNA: TGTGCCAGCTCACCTATTGACGGACAGGACACCGGGGAGCTGTTTTTT.

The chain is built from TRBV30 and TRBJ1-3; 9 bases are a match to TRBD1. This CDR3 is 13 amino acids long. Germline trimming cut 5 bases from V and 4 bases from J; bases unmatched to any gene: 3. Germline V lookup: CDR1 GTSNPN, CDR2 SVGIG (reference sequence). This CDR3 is CAWVTGGGNTIYF. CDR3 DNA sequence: TGTGCCTGGGTGACAGGGGGAGGAAACACCATATATTTT.

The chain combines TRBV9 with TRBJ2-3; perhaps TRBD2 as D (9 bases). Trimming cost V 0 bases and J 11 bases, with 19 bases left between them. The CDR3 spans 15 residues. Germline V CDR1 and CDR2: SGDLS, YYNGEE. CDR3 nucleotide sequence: TGTGCCAGCAGCGTAGGCGCTAGCGGGACAGGCGGGCAGTATTTT. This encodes CASSVGASGTGGQYF.

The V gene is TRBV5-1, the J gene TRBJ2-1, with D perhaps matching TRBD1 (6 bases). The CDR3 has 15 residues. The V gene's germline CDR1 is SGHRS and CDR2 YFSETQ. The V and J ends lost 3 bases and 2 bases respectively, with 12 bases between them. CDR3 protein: CASSSRQVTYNEQFF. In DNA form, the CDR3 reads TGCGCCAGCAGCTCTAGACAGGTCACCTACAATGAGCAGTTCTTC.

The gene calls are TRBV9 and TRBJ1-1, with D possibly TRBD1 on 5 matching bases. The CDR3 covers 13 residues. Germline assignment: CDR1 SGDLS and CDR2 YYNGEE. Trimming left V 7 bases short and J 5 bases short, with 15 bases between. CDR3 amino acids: CASGTEPGTEAFF. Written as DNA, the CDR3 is TGTGCCAGCGGCACTGAGCCAGGGACTGAAGCTTTCTTT.

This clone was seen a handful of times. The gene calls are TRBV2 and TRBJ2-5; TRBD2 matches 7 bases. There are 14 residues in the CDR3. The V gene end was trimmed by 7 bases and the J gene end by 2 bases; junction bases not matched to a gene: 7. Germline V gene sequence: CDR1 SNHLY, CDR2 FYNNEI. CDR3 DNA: TGTGCCAGCAATGCGGGAGTGTGGCAAGAGACCCAGTACTTC. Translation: CASNAGVWQETQYF.

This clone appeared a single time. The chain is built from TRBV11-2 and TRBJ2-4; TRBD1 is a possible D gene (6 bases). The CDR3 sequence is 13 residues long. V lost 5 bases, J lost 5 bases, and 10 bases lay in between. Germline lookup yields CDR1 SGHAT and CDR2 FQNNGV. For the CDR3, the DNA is TGTGCCAGCAGCCAGGACAGAGAAAACATTCAGTACTTC. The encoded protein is CASSQDRENIQYF.

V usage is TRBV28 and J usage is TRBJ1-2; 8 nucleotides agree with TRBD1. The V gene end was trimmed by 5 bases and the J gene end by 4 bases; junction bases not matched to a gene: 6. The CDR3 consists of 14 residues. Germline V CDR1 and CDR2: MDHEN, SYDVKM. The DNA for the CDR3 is TGTGCCAGCAGTCTGACAGGGGTCCGCTATGGCTACACCTTC. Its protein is CASSLTGVRYGYTF.

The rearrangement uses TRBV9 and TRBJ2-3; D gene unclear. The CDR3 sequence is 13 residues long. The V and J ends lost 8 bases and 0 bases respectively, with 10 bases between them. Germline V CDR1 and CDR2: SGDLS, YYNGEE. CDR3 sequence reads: CASRPTSTDTQYF. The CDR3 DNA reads TGTGCCAGTCGCCCCACTAGCACAGATACGCAGTATTTT.

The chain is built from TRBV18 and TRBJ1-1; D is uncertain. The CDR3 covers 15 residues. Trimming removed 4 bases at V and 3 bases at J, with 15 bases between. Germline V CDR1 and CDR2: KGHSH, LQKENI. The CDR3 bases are TGTGCCAGCTCACTGGGAACGGGGTCGGACACTGAAGCTTTCTTT. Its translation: CASSLGTGSDTEAFF.

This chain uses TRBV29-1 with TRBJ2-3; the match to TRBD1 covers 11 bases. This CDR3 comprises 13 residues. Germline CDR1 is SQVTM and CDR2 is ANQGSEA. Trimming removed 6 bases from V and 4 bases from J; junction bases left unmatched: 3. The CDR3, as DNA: TGCAGCGTAAGGACAGGGGGCGCAGATACGCAGTATTTT. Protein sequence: CSVRTGGADTQYF.

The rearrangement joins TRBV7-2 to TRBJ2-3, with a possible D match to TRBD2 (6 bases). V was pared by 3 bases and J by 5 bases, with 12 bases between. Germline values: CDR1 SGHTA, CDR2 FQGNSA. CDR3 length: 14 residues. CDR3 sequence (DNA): TGTGCCAGCAGCTTCGGGGGAGTTGTAGATACGCAGTATTTT. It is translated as CASSFGGVVDTQYF.

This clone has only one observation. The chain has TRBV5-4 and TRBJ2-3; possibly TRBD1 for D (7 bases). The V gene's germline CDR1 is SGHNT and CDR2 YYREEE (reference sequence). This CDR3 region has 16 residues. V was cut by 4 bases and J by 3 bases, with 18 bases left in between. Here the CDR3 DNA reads TGTGCCAGCAGCCGTGCAGGGGGGTTTTTTACAGATACGCAGTATTTT. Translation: CASSRAGGFFTDTQYF.